Each of the 17 T cell receptor beta chains below was sequenced from the same sample in a study of OX40 agonist ivuxolimab in advanced cancers. Some clones are missing from TCRdb's copy, which holds only in-frame ones; the method was immunoSEQ multiplex PCR. The profile shows around 70,000 clones, around 83% of them singletons. Sequencing was performed on CD4+ or CD8+ T cells sorted from blood, taken in a trial of the OX40 agonist ivuxolimab. The receptor set was obtained from an adult with an advanced solid tumor such as melanoma, head and neck, liver or kidney cancer.

This chain connects TRBV7-2 to TRBJ2-3; D remains unclear. Germline CDR1 and CDR2: SGHTA and FQGNSA. The length of the CDR3 is 13 residues. Trimming pared 5 bases from V and 2 bases from J, leaving 8 bases between. DNA of the CDR3: TGTGCCAGCAGCAACTCTTTCACAGATACGCAGTATTTT. Its translation: CASSNSFTDTQYF.

The DNA for the CDR3 is TGTGCCAGCAGCTTAGAGGTCCACGGGGGCACTGAAGCTTTCTTT. Translating it yields CASSLEVHGGTEAFF. The genes are TRBV7-2 and TRBJ1-1; D is perhaps TRBD1 (5 bases). The CDR3 covers 15 residues. The germline CDR1 and CDR2 sequences are SGHTA and FQGNSA. V lost 1 base and J 4 bases, leaving 13 bases between the germline ends. The complete variable domain, with remaining parts taken from reference TRBV7-2 and TRBJ1-1, reads GAGVSQSPSNKVTEKGKDVELRCDPISGHTALYWYRQSLGQGLEFLIYFQGNSAPDKSGLPSDRFSAERTGGSVSTLTIQRTQQEDSAVYLCASSLEVHGGTEAFFGQGTRLTVV.

J is TRBJ2-7 and V is TRBV18; 9 nucleotides agree with TRBD1. The CDR3 runs to 16 residues. V gave up 5 bases and J gave up 6 bases; unmatched junction bases: 14. Germline CDR1 reads KGHSH; CDR2 reads LQKENI. This CDR3 reads CASSTTGGARLSEQYF. CDR3 nucleotide sequence: TGTGCCAGCTCAACCACAGGGGGCGCTCGTCTAAGCGAGCAGTACTTC.

This chain connects TRBV11-2 to TRBJ1-3; D gene unclear. Germline V CDR1 and CDR2: SGHAT, FQNNGV. This CDR3 region has 12 residues. Trimming shortened V by 4 bases and J by 2 bases, and 3 bases separated the two germline ends. CDR3 nucleotides: TGTGCCAGCAGCTCACCTGGAAACACCATATATTTT. This codes for CASSSPGNTIYF.

This clone has just a few counts. DNA for the CDR3: TGTGCCAGCAGCTTAACTACAGGGGATGGCTACACCTTC. Residues: CASSLTTGDGYTF. The chain has TRBV7-2 and TRBJ1-2; TRBD1 agrees at 7 bases. Per germline, CDR1 SGHTA and CDR2 FQGNSA. The junction had 3 bases not matched to a gene; V was cut back by 2 bases and J by 6 bases. The CDR3 spans 13 residues.

V usage is TRBV19 and J usage is TRBJ2-7; 10 bases align to TRBD2. Germline V lookup: CDR1 LNHDA, CDR2 SQIVND (reference sequence). The CDR3 is 14 amino acids. V was pared by 5 bases and J by 2 bases, with 3 bases of the junction left unmatched. The CDR3 DNA sequence: TGTGCCAGTAGTGACGGACTAGCGGCCTACGAGCAGTACTTC. Translating it yields CASSDGLAAYEQYF.

The chain links TRBV6-5 to TRBJ1-1; D unresolved. The CDR3 contains 13 residues. From germline, CDR1 is MNHEY and CDR2 SVGAGI. Trimming took off 10 bases at V and 1 base at J, with 13 bases between the two ends. The CDR3 coding sequence is TGTGCCACCTCAGATACTAAGAACACTGAAGCTTTCTTT. It yields the protein CATSDTKNTEAFF.

This rearrangement joins TRBV6-5 to TRBJ1-1; D unresolved. Trimming took off 4 bases at V and 7 bases at J, with 10 bases between the two ends. Germline V gene data show CDR1 as MNHEY and CDR2 as SVGAGI. The CDR3 loop spans 12 amino acids. The CDR3 region has the DNA TGTGCCAGCAGTTCCCCGCGGGATGAAGCTTTCTTT. It yields the protein CASSSPRDEAFF.

As regards this clone: One end of the junction does not line up with germline, which may come from a read error. The V gene is TRBV6-5, the J gene TRBJ1-5; TRBD1 matches at 7 bases. CDR1 is MNHEY, CDR2 SVGAGI, per germline. The CDR3 length is 15 residues. CDR3 sequence (DNA): TGTGCCGGCAGGCCCGACAGGGCTCGGGATCAGCCCCAGCATTTT. Translating it yields CAGRPDRARDQPQHF.

The chain links TRBV25-1 to TRBJ2-7, with D perhaps matching TRBD1 (6 bases). V was clipped by 4 bases and J by 0 bases, with 16 bases between them. The CDR3 consists of 16 residues. CDR1 and CDR2 (germline): MGHDK, SYGVNS. The CDR3 spells CASSGLTGASSYEQYF. The CDR3 DNA follows: TGTGCCAGCAGTGGGCTGACAGGCGCCTCCTCCTACGAGCAGTACTTC.

The chain recombines TRBV21-1 with TRBJ2-2; no DNA check was done on the table's D call, TRBD1. TRBV21-1 is a pseudogene locus. The CDR3 covers 16 residues. The CDR3 coding sequence is TGTGCCAGCAGCAAAGTTCACAGGGGCATCACCGGGGAGCTGTTTTTT. Amino acids: CASSKVHRGITGELFF.

The rearrangement joins TRBV7-2 to TRBJ2-5; 8 positions match TRBD1. V gave up 5 bases and J gave up 5 bases; unmatched junction bases: 10. The CDR3 contains 15 residues. Germline CDR1 and CDR2: SGHTA and FQGNSA. CDR3 coding DNA: TGTGCCAGCAGCAACGCCCTATACAGGGGGGAGACCCAGTACTTC. It encodes CASSNALYRGETQYF.

This clone is a singleton in its sample. This chain links TRBV12-5 with TRBJ2-3, with D possibly being TRBD2 (6 bases). The CDR3 spans 11 residues. V dropped 5 bases and J dropped 6 bases, with 6 bases sitting between them. Germline lookup yields CDR1 LGHNT and CDR2 FRNRAP. CDR3 sequence: CASGGGDTQYF. DNA of the CDR3: TGTGCTAGTGGTGGGGGGGATACGCAGTATTTT.

With regard to this clone: The junction shows a germline mismatch at one end, possibly a read error. Other DNA sequences in the same sample also yield this CDR3. This chain joins TRBV7-2 and TRBJ2-3; D is undetermined. The length of the CDR3 is 13 residues. Per germline, CDR1 SGHTA and CDR2 FQGNSA. The CDR3 spells CASSFEAGDTQYF. For the CDR3, the DNA is TGTGCCAGCAGCTTCGAGGCAGGAGATACGCAGTACTTT.

The chain combines TRBV7-9 with TRBJ2-4, with 9 nucleotides matching TRBD1. CDR3 length equals 14 residues. CDR1 and CDR2 (germline): SEHNR, FQNEAQ (reference sequence). With 3 bases clipped from V and 9 bases from J, the junction kept 6 bases outside the gene matches. The CDR3 DNA reads as TGTGCCAGCAGCTTGGGGGGACAGGGAAGCATTCAGTACTTC. Translated, it gives CASSLGGQGSIQYF.

This clone was seen a handful of times. The CDR3 coding sequence is TGTGCCATCCTTAGGACCTCACCTGACGACTATGGCTACACCTTC. Its translation is CAILRTSPDDYGYTF. The chain combines TRBV19 with TRBJ1-2; D is ambiguous. The CDR3 length is 15 residues. V was pared by 10 bases and J by 3 bases, with 21 bases between. The germline CDR1 and CDR2 sequences are LNHDA and SQIVND (reference sequence).

The CDR3, as DNA: TGTGCCAGCAGCTCTGGTAAGGGCAGAATGAACACTGAAGCTTTCTTT. This codes for CASSSGKGRMNTEAFF. V gene TRBV11-2 combines with J gene TRBJ1-1, with no clear D. From germline, CDR1 is SGHAT and CDR2 FQNNGV. V was pared by 4 bases and J by 0 bases, with 15 bases between. The CDR3 contains 16 residues.